This T cell receptor beta chain is from a study of blood T cell repertoires in COVID-19. In the study overall: PBMCs, B-cell-depleted T cells, or T cells were the source of the cDNA or gDNA that made up the material.

Profiling relied on immunoSEQ multiplex PCR, and the TCRdb table lists in-frame clones only, not all of them. This table holds approximately 100,000 clones, 65% to 90% found once. Germline values: CDR1 LNHDA, CDR2 SQIVND (reference sequence). The CDR3 is made up of 16 amino acids. Trimming took 3 bases from V and 7 from J; bases not matched to a gene: 9. This receptor was taken from a woman aged 45 to 65 who had recovered from COVID-19. The sequenced material came from PBMCs or T cells enriched from blood (not recorded which). The chain carries TRBV19 and TRBJ2-2, with 9 bases identical to TRBD2. CDR3 coding DNA: TGTGCCAGTAGTATCGGGCTAGCGGGGAAGGTCGGGGAGCTGTTTTTT. Translation gives CASSIGLAGKVGELFF.